This TCR beta chain was documented in a study of T cell clonality in common variable immunodeficiency. Study-wide points: What drives increased CVID clonality needs T cell subpopulation sequencing. CVID subjects had higher TCRbeta clonality than healthy controls, most marked in about a third.

This clone was counted between two and nine times. The antigen remains undetermined. Coverage ceases 3 residues before the CDR3 finishes, and the germline J gene fills in the end. This CDR3 region has 16 residues. V lost 4 bases to trimming and J lost 4 bases; unmatched junction nucleotides: 7. Germline V CDR1 and CDR2: LNHDA, SQIVND (reference sequence). The method was immunoSEQ multiplex PCR; TCRdb's version includes in-frame clones alone and lacks a portion of them. Singletons are absent from the sample, which has roughly 50,000 clones. Most patients and controls had Caucasian heritage. The gene calls are TRBV19 and TRBJ1-2, with 12 bases lining up with TRBD1. This receptor was identified in a person between 18 and 70 years old in good health. The sequencing input was peripheral blood mononuclear cells. This CDR3 is CASSRDRGPGGYGYTF. The part of the CDR3 DNA that was read is TGTGCCAGTAGTAGGGACAGGGGGCCCGGGGGCTATGGC. The full variable domain, rest sourced from reference TRBV19 and TRBJ1-2, is DGGITQSPKYLFRKEGQNVTLSCEQNLNHDAMYWYRQDPGQGLRLIYYSQIVNDFQKGDIAEGYSVSREKKESFPLTVTSAQKNPTAFYLCASSRDRGPGGYGYTFGSGTRLTVV.